The present TCR beta chain was sequenced within a study of blood T cell repertoires in COVID-19. Study context: The United States, Italy and Spain provided the acute and convalescent COVID-19 samples.

Methods used by the authors: By means of reference gene primer amplification, nucleated cell counts were estimated. Here immunoSEQ multiplex PCR was the method, and the copy in TCRdb shows in-frame clones only, minus some. D and trimming were read from the DNA, whereas the V and J calls and clone size are those reported in that table. This sample has around 140,000 clones, with about 92% found just once. This receptor was obtained from a human donor in a cohort sampled during active COVID-19. Sequencing input: peripheral blood.

CDR3 in DNA: TGTGCCAGCAGCTTATCGGCGGGGACCAGCTCTGGGGCCAACGTCCTGACTTTC. Translating it yields CASSLSAGTSSGANVLTF. The chain carries TRBV7-3 and TRBJ2-6; D may be TRBD2 (6 bases). Per germline, CDR1 SGHTA and CDR2 FQGTGA. The length of the CDR3 is 18 residues. Trimming pared 2 bases from V and 0 bases from J, leaving 14 bases between.